This T cell receptor beta chain was profiled in a study of blood T cell repertoires in COVID-19. Trimming left V 10 bases short and J 6 bases short, with 16 bases between. This CDR3 is 14 amino acids long. Germline values: CDR1 MNHNY, CDR2 SVGAGI (reference sequence). Methods used by the authors: Amplification of reference gene primers was used by the study to estimate nucleated cell counts. TCRdb's copy holds only in-frame clones and misses some; the assay was immunoSEQ multiplex PCR. That table gives V, J and clone size, and the DNA gave D and trimming. Among 200,000 to 250,000 clones listed, approximately 86% were seen once.

The V and J genes are TRBV6-6 and TRBJ1-6; D gene ambiguous. The source of this sequence is a woman aged 45-59 years with COVID-19, enrolled during active disease. Sequenced material: peripheral blood. CDR3 DNA sequence: TGTGCCACCAAAGTCGGTAGTGGTAATTCACCCCTCCACTTT. As protein: CATKVGSGNSPLHF.